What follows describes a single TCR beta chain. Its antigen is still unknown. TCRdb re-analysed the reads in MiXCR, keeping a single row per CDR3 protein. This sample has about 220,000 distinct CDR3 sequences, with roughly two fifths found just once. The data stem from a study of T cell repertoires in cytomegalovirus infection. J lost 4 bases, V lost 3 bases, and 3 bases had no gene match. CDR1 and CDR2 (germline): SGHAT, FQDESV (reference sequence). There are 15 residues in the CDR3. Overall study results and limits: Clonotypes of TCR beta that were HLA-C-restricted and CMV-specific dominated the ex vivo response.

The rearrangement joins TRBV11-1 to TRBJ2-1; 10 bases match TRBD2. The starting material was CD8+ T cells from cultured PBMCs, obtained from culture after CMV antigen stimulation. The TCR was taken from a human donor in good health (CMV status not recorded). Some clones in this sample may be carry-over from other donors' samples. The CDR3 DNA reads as TGTGCCAGCAGCTTTCTACTAGCGGGGTACAATGAGCAGTTCTTC. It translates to CASSFLLAGYNEQFF.